Here is one T cell receptor (beta chain) with its context. Its antigen is not known. The sample belongs to a study of Ad26.COV2.S vaccination and SARS-CoV-2 variants. Study in general: Intramuscular Ad26.COV2.S at 5x10^10 or 1x10^11 viral particles. Broader study findings: Higher spike-specific TCR breadth was found in vaccine recipients than in placebo recipients.

The method was immunoSEQ multiplex PCR; TCRdb's version includes in-frame clones alone and lacks a portion of them. The repertoire includes a few hundred thousand clones, roughly 88% of them detected once, and 3.6% sits in the top ten. Specified treatment: roughly 19 received Ad26.COV2.S at low or high dose, single or two shots; a few received placebo; per-sample allocation not given. The samples were gathered on day 63 after the first injection of vaccine or placebo. With V trimmed by 4 bases and J by 6 bases, 7 bases remained unmatched. Germline lookup yields CDR1 LGHNA and CDR2 YSLEER. The CDR3 has 14 amino acids.

The input for sequencing was peripheral blood, taken in a trial of Ad26.COV2.S vaccine versus placebo. The chain uses TRBV4-3 and TRBJ2-3; 7 bases agree with TRBD2. The origin of this receptor is a person between 18 and 59 years old who received the Ad26.COV2.S COVID-19 vaccine or a placebo. The CDR3 spells CASSLGLFSDTQYF. CDR3 DNA sequence: TGCGCCAGCAGCCTGGGACTATTTTCCGATACGCAGTATTTT.